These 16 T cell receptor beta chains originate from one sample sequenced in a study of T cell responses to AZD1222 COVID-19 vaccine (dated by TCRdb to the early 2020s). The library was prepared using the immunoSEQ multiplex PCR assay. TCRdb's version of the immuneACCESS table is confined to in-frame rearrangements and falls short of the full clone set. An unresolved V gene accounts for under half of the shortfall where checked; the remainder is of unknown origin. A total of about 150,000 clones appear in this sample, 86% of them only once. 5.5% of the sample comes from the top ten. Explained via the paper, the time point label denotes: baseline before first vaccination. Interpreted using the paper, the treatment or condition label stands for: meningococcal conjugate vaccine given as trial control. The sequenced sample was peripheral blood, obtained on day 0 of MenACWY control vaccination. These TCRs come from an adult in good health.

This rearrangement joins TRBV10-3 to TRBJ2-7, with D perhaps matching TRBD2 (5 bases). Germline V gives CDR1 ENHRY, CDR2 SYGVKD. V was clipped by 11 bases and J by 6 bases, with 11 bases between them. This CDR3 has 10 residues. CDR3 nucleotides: TGTGCCGTCGGACTTGTCGAGCAGTACTTC. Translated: CAVGLVEQYF.

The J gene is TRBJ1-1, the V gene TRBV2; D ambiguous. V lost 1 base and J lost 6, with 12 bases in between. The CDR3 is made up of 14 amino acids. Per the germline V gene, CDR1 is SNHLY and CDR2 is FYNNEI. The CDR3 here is CASSEEFGGSEAFF. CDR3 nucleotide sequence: TGTGCCAGCAGTGAAGAGTTCGGCGGGTCTGAAGCTTTCTTT.

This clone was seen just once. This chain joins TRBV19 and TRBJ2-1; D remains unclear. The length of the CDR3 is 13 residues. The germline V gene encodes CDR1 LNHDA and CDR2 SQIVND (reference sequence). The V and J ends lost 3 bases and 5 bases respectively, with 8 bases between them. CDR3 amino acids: CASSMTGDNEQFF. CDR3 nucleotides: TGTGCCAGTAGTATGACTGGAGACAATGAGCAGTTCTTC. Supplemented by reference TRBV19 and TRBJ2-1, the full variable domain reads DGGITQSPKYLFRKEGQNVTLSCEQNLNHDAMYWYRQDPGQGLRLIYYSQIVNDFQKGDIAEGYSVSREKKESFPLTVTSAQKNPTAFYLCASSMTGDNEQFFGPGTRLTVL.

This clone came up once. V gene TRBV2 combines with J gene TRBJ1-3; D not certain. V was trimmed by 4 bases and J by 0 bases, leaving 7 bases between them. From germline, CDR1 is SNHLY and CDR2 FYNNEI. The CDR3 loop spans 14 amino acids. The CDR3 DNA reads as TGTGCCAGCAGTGTGGACGGCTCTGGAAACACCATATATTTT. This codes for CASSVDGSGNTIYF.

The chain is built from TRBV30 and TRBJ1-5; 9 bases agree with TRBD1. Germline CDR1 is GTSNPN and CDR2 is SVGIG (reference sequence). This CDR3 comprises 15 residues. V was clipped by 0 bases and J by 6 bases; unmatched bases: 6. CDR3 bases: TGTGCCTGGAGTGTACCCCGACAGGGGGGTCAGCCCCAGCATTTT. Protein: CAWSVPRQGGQPQHF.

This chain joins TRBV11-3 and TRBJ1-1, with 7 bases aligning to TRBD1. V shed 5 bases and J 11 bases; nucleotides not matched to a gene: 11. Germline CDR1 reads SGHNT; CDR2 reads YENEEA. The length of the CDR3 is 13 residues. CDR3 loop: CASSQNNRGWAFF. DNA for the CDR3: TGTGCCAGCAGCCAAAACAACAGGGGTTGGGCTTTCTTT.

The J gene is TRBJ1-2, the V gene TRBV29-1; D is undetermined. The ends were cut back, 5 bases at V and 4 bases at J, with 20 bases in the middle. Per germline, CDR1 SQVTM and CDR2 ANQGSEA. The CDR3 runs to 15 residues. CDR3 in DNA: TGCAGCGTTAGAGGGAACGGGATCTTCTCCTATGGCTACACCTTC. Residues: CSVRGNGIFSYGYTF.

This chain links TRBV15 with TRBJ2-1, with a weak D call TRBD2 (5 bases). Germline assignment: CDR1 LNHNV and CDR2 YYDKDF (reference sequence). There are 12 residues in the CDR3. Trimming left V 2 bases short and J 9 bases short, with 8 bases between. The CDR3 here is CATSRSGIEQFF. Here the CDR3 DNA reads TGTGCCACCAGCAGATCGGGGATTGAGCAGTTCTTC.

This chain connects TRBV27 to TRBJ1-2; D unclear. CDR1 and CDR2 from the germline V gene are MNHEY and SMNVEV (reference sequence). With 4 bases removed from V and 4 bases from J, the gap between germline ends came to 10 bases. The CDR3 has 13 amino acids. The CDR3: CASSSSTPYGYTF. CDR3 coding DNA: TGTGCCAGCAGTTCTTCCACCCCCTATGGCTACACCTTC.

The CDR3 is CAWSVRSSYNEQFF. In nucleotides, the CDR3 is TGTGCCTGGAGTGTCCGGAGCTCCTACAATGAGCAGTTCTTC. The V and J genes are TRBV30 and TRBJ2-1; D ambiguous. The CDR3 is 14 amino acids. CDR1 and CDR2 from the germline V gene are GTSNPN and SVGIG (reference sequence). V was pared by 0 bases and J by 0 bases, with 6 bases between.

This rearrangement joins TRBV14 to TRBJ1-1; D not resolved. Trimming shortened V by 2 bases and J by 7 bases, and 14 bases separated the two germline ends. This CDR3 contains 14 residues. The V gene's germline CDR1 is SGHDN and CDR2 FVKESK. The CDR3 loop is CASSQKPAVLEAFF. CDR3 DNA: TGTGCCAGCAGCCAAAAACCAGCCGTCCTTGAAGCTTTCTTT.

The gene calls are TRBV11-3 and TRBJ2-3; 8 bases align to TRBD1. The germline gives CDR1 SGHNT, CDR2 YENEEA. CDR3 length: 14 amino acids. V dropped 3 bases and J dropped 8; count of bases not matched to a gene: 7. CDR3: CASSFRQGSATQYF. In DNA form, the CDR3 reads TGTGCCAGCAGCTTCAGACAGGGGTCGGCTACGCAGTATTTT.

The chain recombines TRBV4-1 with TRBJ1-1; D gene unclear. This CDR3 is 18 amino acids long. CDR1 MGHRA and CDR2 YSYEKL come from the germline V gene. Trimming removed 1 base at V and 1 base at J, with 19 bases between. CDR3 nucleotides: TGCGCCAGCAGCCAAGGCCTATTAGGACGGATTTCGAACACTGAAGCTTTCTTT. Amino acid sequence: CASSQGLLGRISNTEAFF.

CDR3 amino acids: CASSQARGGYTF. The DNA for the CDR3 is TGTGCCAGCAGCCAAGCGAGAGGTGGCTACACCTTC. The chain is built from TRBV14 and TRBJ1-2; the D is unclear. Germline V gene data show CDR1 as SGHDN and CDR2 as FVKESK. Trimming pared 1 base from V and 7 bases from J, leaving 7 bases between. This CDR3 is built from 12 residues.

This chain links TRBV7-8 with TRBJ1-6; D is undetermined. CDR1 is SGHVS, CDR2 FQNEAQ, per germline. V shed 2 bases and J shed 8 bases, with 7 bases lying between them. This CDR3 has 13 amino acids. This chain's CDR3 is CASSLTGDSPLHF. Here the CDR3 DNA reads TGTGCCAGCAGCTTAACTGGGGATTCACCCCTCCACTTT.

CDR3 in DNA: TGTGCCAGCAGCAAAGAAGGGGGGCGTCGGATCCTTCAGCCCCAGCATTTT. The encoded protein is CASSKEGGRRILQPQHF. The chain combines TRBV21-1 with TRBJ1-5. TRBV21-1 is termed a pseudogene. The CDR3 runs 17 residues.